This T cell receptor (beta chain) was recorded in a study of control samples from healthy donors and cancer patients. CDR1 and CDR2 from the germline V gene are DFQATT and SNEGSKA (reference sequence). The CDR3 covers 11 residues. Assay: immunoSEQ multiplex PCR; the TCRdb copy retains only in-frame clones and omits some. Of under 75,000 clones listed, 90% are singletons. The count of this clone is one. This clonotype was sampled from a woman aged 50 to 65 with colorectal cancer. This rearrangement joins TRBV20-1 to TRBJ2-7, with TRBD1 matching 9 bases. The sequencing sample was made of PBMCs. The CDR3 coding sequence is TGCAGCCCGGGACAGGGTTCGACGCAGTACTTC. Translating gives CSPGQGSTQYF.